The T cell receptor beta chain under discussion was sequenced for a study of monozygotic twins with inflammatory bowel disease. Germline V lookup: CDR1 DFQATT, CDR2 SNEGSKA (reference sequence). The CDR3 has 14 amino acids. As to this clonotype: What it binds is not known.

General study results and limits: A distinction between different T cell subtypes was not possible. People with IBD had fewer clonotypes in common with others than healthy twins did, especially with disease activity. IBD-affected twins scored below their healthy co-twins in TCRbeta diversity (inverse Simpson).

Two nested PCRs, of 16 and 9 cycles, processed TCRalpha and TCRbeta cDNA. TCRdb reprocessed the 5' RACE reads and keeps a single row for each CDR3 protein, giving no DNA. The sample has about 300,000 distinct CDR3 sequences. V gene TRBV20-1 combines with J gene TRBJ1-5; TCRdb indicates TRBD1, and absent DNA this call remains unverified. The sequenced material came from blood. The TCR originated in a human donor with ulcerative colitis or Crohn's disease, or a healthy co-twin of an affected twin (not recorded which). The CDR3 protein is CSASRGQSNQPQHF.